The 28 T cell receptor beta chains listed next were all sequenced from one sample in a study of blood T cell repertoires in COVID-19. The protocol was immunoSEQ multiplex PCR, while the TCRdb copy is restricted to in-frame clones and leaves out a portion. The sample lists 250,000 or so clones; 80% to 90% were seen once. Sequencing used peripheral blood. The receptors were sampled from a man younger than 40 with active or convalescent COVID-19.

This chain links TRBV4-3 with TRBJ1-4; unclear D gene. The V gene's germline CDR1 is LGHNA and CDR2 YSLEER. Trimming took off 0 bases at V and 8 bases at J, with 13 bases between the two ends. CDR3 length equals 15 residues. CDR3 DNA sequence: TGCGCCAGCAGCCAAGATCACCTTCTCGGGGAAAAACTGTTTTTT. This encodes CASSQDHLLGEKLFF.

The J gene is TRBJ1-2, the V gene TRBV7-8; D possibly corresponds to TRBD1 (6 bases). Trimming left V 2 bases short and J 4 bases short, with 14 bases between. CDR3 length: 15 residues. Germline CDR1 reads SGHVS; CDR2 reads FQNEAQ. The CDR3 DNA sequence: TGTGCCAGCAGCTTAACCCGGGACATCACCTATGGCTACACCTTC. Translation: CASSLTRDITYGYTF.

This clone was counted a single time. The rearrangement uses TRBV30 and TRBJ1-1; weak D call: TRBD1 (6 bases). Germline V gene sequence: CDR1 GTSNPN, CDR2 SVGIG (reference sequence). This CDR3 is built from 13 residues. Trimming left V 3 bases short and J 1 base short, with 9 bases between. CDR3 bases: TGTGCCTGGAGCTGGGGACAGAACACTGAAGCTTTCTTT. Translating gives CAWSWGQNTEAFF.

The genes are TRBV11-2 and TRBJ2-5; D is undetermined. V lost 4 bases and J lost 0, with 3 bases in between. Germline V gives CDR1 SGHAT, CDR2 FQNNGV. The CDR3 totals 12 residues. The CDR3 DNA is TGTGCCAGCAGCTACAACCAAGAGACCCAGTACTTC. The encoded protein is CASSYNQETQYF.

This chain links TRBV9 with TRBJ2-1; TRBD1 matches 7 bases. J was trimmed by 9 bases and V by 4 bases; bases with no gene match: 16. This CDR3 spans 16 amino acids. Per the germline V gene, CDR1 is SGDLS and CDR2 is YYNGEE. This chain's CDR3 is CASSTPPGQNSGEQFF. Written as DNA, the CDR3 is TGTGCCAGCAGCACGCCACCGGGACAGAATTCTGGTGAGCAGTTCTTC.

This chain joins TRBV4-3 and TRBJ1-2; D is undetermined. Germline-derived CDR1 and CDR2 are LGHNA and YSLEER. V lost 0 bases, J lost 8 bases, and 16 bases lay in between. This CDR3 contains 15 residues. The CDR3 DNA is TGCGCCAGCAGCCAAGACCTCACGGCCCCGGGGGGCTACACCTTC. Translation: CASSQDLTAPGGYTF.

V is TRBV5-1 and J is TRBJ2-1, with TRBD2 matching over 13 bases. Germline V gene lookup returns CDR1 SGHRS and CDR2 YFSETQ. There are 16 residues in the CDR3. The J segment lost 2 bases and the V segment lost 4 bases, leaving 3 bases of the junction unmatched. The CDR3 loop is CASSVTSGGAYNEQFF. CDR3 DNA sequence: TGCGCCAGCAGCGTAACTAGCGGGGGGGCCTACAATGAGCAGTTCTTC.

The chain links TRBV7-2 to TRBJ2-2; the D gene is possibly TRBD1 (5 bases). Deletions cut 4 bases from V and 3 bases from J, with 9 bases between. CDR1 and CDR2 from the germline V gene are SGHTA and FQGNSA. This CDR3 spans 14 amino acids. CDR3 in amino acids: CASSWGTYTGELFF. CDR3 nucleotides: TGTGCCAGCAGCTGGGGCACTTACACCGGGGAGCTGTTTTTT. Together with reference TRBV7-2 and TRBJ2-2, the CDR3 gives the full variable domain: GAGVSQSPSNKVTEKGKDVELRCDPISGHTALYWYRQSLGQGLEFLIYFQGNSAPDKSGLPSDRFSAERTGGSVSTLTIQRTQQEDSAVYLCASSWGTYTGELFFGEGSRLTVL.

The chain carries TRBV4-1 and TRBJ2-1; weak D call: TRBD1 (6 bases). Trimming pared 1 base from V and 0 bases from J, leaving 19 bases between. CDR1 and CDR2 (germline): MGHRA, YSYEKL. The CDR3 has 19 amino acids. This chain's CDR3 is CASSQVVLRTDSSYNEQFF. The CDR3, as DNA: TGCGCCAGCAGCCAAGTCGTATTAAGGACAGATAGCTCCTACAATGAGCAGTTCTTC.

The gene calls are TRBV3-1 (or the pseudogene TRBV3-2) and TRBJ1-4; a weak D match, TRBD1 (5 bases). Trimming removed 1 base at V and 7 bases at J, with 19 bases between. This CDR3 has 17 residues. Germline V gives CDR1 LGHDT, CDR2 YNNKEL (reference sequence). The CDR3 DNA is TGTGCCAGCAGCCAAGCCCCTCGGGGGAATGGTGTTGAAAAACTGTTTTTT. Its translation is CASSQAPRGNGVEKLFF.

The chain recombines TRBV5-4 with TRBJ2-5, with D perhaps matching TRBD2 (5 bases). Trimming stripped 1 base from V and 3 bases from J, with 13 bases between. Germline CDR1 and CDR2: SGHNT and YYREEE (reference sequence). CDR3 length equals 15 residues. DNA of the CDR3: TGTGCCAGCAGCTTGCTTGGACGGGGAAAAGAGACCCAGTACTTC. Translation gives CASSLLGRGKETQYF.

CDR3 amino acids: CASSPTVGGGYTF. Here the CDR3 DNA reads TGTGCCAGCAGCCCTACGGTCGGCGGGGGCTACACCTTC. The chain has TRBV14 and TRBJ1-2; no clear D. The V and J ends lost 4 bases and 8 bases respectively, with 14 bases between them. The CDR3 totals 13 residues. Per the germline V gene, CDR1 is SGHDN and CDR2 is FVKESK.

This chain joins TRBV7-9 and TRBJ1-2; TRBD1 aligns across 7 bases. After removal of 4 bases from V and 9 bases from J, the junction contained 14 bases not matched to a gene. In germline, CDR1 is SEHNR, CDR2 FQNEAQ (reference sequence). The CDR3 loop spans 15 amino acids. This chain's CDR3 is CASSSLPGTAASYTF. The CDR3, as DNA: TGTGCCAGCAGCTCACTACCTGGGACAGCAGCTAGCTACACCTTC.

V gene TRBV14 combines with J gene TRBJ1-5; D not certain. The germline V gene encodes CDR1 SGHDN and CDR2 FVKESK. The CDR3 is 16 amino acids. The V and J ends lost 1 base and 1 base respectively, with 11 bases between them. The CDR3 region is CASSQVRDVSNQPQHF. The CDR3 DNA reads TGTGCCAGCAGCCAAGTTCGGGATGTGAGCAATCAGCCCCAGCATTTT.

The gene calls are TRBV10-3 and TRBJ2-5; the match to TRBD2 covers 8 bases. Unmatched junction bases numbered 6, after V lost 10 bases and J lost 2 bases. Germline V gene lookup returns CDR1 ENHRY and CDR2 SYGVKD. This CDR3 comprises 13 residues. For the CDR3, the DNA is TGTGCCACCAAGCCGGGGGGGCAAGAGACCCAGTACTTC. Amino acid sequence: CATKPGGQETQYF.

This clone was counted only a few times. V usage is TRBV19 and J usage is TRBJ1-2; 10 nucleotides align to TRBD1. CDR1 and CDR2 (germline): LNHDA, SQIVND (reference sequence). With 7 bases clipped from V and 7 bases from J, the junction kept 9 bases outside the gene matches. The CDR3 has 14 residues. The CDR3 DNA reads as TGTGCCAGTACCCAGACAGGGGGCGCGGGTGGCTACACCTTC. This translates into CASTQTGGAGGYTF.

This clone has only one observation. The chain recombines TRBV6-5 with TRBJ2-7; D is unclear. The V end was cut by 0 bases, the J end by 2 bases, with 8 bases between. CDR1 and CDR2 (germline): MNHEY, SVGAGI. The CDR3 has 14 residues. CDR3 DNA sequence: TGTGCCAGCAGTTACTCAACTCCGACCTACGAGCAGTACTTC. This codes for CASSYSTPTYEQYF.

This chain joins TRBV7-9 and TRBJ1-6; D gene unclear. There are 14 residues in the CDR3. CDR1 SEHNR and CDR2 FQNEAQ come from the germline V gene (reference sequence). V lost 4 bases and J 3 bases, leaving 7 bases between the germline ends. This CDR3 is CASSSGLYNSPLHF. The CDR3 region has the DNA TGTGCCAGCAGCTCCGGACTCTATAATTCACCCCTCCACTTT.

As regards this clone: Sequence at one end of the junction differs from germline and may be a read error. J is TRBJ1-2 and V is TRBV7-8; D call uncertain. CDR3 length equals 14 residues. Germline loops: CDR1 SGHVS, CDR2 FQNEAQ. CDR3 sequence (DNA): TGTGCCAACAGCTTAGTAGGAGGAATGTGGGGCTACACCTTC. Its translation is CANSLVGGMWGYTF.

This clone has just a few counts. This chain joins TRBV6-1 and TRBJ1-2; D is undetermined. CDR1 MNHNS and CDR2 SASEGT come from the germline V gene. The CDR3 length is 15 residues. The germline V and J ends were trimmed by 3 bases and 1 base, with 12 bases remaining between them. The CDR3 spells CASSEWVGVNYGYTF. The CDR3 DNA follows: TGTGCCAGCAGTGAGTGGGTGGGAGTTAACTATGGCTACACCTTC.

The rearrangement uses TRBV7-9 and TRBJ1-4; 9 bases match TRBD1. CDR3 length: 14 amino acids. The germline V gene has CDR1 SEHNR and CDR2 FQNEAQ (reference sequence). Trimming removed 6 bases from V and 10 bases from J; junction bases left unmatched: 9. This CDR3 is CASSIGTGRAKLFF. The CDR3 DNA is TGTGCCAGCAGTATCGGGACAGGGAGAGCAAAACTGTTTTTT.

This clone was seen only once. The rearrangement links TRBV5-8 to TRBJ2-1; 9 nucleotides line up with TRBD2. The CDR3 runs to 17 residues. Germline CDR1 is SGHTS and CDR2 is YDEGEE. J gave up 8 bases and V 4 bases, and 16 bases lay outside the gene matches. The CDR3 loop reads CASSRDVGGGASDEQFF. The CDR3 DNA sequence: TGTGCCAGCAGCAGGGACGTCGGCGGGGGGGCCTCCGATGAGCAGTTCTTC.

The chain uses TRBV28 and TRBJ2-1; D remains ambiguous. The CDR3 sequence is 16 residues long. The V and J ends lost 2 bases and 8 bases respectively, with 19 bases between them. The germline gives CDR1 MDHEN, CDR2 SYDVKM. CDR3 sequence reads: CASSLESGNVYDEQFF. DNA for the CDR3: TGTGCCAGCAGTTTAGAGTCGGGTAACGTCTATGATGAGCAGTTCTTC.

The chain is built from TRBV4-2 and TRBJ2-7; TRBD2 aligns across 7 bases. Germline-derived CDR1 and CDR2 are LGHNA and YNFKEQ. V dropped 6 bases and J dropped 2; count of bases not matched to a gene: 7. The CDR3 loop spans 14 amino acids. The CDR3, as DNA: TGTGCCAGCAGTCGAGCGGGGTTAACCTACGAGCAGTACTTC. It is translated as CASSRAGLTYEQYF.

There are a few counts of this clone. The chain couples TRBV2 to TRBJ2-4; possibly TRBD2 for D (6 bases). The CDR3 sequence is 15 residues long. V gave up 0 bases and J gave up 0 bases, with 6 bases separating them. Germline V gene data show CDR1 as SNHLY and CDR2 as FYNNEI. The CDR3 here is CASSEAGGAKNIQYF. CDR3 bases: TGTGCCAGCAGTGAAGCGGGGGGAGCCAAAAACATTCAGTACTTC.

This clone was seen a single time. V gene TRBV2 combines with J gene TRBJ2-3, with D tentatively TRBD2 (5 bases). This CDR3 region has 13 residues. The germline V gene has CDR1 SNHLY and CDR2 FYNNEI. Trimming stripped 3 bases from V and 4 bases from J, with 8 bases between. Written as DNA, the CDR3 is TGTGCCAGCAGTGAGGAGGAGGCAGATACGCAGTATTTT. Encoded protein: CASSEEEADTQYF.

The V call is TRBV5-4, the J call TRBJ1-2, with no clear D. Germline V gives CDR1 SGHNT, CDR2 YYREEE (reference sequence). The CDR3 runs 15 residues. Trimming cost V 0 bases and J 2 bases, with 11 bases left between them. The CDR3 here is CASSLDSGRNYGYTF. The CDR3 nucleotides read TGTGCCAGCAGCTTGGACTCAGGCCGAAACTATGGCTACACCTTC.

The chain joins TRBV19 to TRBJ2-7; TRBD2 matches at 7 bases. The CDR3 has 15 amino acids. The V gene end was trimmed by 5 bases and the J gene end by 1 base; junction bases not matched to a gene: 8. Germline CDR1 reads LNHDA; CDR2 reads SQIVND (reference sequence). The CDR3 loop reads CASSLRDYPSYEQYF. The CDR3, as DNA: TGTGCCAGTAGTCTCCGGGACTACCCATCCTACGAGCAGTACTTC.